The rows below give T cell receptor beta chains drawn from one sample of a study of T cell repertoires in cytomegalovirus infection. Antigens of these TCRs are unknown. TCRdb ran MiXCR on the reads and lists one entry per CDR3 protein. Here the sample spans about half a million distinct CDR3 sequences, approximately 40% being singletons. Sequenced here: cultured PBMCs, sampled from culture after CMV antigen stimulation. The receptors derive from a human donor in good health (CMV status not recorded). Some clones in this sample may be carry-over from other donors' samples. The CDR3 runs from the conserved cysteine through the conserved F or W. The order of the fields is V gene, D gene, clone size, J gene, CDR3 DNA, CDR3 protein. A D gene is named only where the DNA matches it firmly. Clone size appears in some rows only: once, few, many, or a class for an expanded clone.

v_gene: TRBV18
d_gene: TRBD2
abundance: .
j_gene: TRBJ2-5
CDR3nt: TGTGCCAGCTCACCCTCGGGGGGTACGGAGACCCAGTACTTC
CDR3aa: CASSPSGGTETQYF

v_gene: TRBV19
d_gene: .
abundance: .
j_gene: TRBJ2-3
CDR3nt: TGTGCCAGTAGTAACCGGGACCGCACAGATACGCAGTATTTT
CDR3aa: CASSNRDRTDTQYF

v_gene: TRBV7-2
d_gene: .
abundance: .
j_gene: TRBJ2-7
CDR3nt: TGTGCCAGCAGCCAAGGGGGCGGGACCACCCCCTACGAGCAGTACTTC
CDR3aa: CASSQGGGTTPYEQYF

v_gene: TRBV7-9
d_gene: .
abundance: .
j_gene: TRBJ2-1
CDR3nt: TGTGCCAGCAGCTTAGCCCGACTAGTGGATGAGCAGTTCTTC
CDR3aa: CASSLARLVDEQFF

v_gene: TRBV5-4
d_gene: .
abundance: .
j_gene: TRBJ2-3
CDR3nt: TGTGCCAGCAGCAGGGACGTCAGGGGAGAGGCAGATACGCAGTATTTT
CDR3aa: CASSRDVRGEADTQYF

v_gene: TRBV5-6
d_gene: .
abundance: .
j_gene: TRBJ2-7
CDR3nt: TGTGCCAGCAGCCTACTCCGGGACTTTCTGATGGAGCAGTACTTC
CDR3aa: CASSLLRDFLMEQYF

v_gene: TRBV2
d_gene: TRBD1
abundance: .
j_gene: TRBJ1-2
CDR3nt: TGTGCCAGCGGAAAGACAGGGAACTTTGACTATGGCTACACCTTC
CDR3aa: CASGKTGNFDYGYTF

v_gene: TRBV7-2
d_gene: TRBD2
abundance: .
j_gene: TRBJ2-1
CDR3nt: TGTGCCAGCAGCCCTAGCGGGGGGCAGGGTGGGTTCTTC
CDR3aa: CASSPSGGQGGFF

v_gene: TRBV6-8
d_gene: TRBD1
abundance: .
j_gene: TRBJ1-1
CDR3nt: TGTGCCAGCAGTACCACAGGGGCCCTCCTTATGAACACTGAAGCTTTCTTT
CDR3aa: CASSTTGALLMNTEAFF

v_gene: TRBV7-2
d_gene: .
abundance: .
j_gene: TRBJ2-1
CDR3nt: TGTGCCCTCCGGAGGGGGAATGGTGGTGAGCAGTTCTTC
CDR3aa: CALRRGNGGEQFF

v_gene: TRBV12-3/TRBV12-4
d_gene: .
abundance: .
j_gene: TRBJ1-6
CDR3nt: TGTGCCAGCAGTCGGGACCCTAATTCACCCCTCCACTTT
CDR3aa: CASSRDPNSPLHF

v_gene: TRBV7-8
d_gene: .
abundance: few
j_gene: TRBJ1-1
CDR3nt: TGTGCCAGCAGCTTCGAAGGTTCCGGGTTCGAAGAAGCTTTCTTT
CDR3aa: CASSFEGSGFEEAFF

v_gene: TRBV6-8
d_gene: TRBD1
abundance: .
j_gene: TRBJ1-6
CDR3nt: TGTGCCAGCAGCACCGGGACAGGGGGCAATTTAGTGAATTCACCCCTCCACTTT
CDR3aa: CASSTGTGGNLVNSPLHF

v_gene: TRBV7-4
d_gene: .
abundance: .
j_gene: TRBJ1-1
CDR3nt: TGTGCCAGCAGCCCACCCAGCAGGGTTCGTTTTGCACCTTATGAAGCTTTCTTT
CDR3aa: CASSPPSRVRFAPYEAFF

v_gene: TRBV6-2/TRBV6-3
d_gene: .
abundance: .
j_gene: TRBJ2-7
CDR3nt: TGTGCCAGCAGGGACCTGGGGAGCTCCTACGAGCAGTACTTC
CDR3aa: CASRDLGSSYEQYF

v_gene: TRBV12-3/TRBV12-4
d_gene: TRBD1
abundance: few
j_gene: TRBJ2-7
CDR3nt: TGTGCCAGCAGTTTAGCGCGGACGGGACAGAGCTCCTACGAGCAGTACTTC
CDR3aa: CASSLARTGQSSYEQYF

v_gene: TRBV10-3
d_gene: .
abundance: few
j_gene: TRBJ2-7
CDR3nt: TGTGCCATCAGTGAGTCGAGTCCCGCCCGGGGCGAGCAGTACTTC
CDR3aa: CAISESSPARGEQYF

v_gene: TRBV7-2
d_gene: .
abundance: few
j_gene: TRBJ2-5
CDR3nt: TGTGCCAGCAGCTCGGCGGGGCACATCCAAGAGACCCAGTACTTC
CDR3aa: CASSSAGHIQETQYF

v_gene: TRBV15
d_gene: .
abundance: .
j_gene: TRBJ1-5
CDR3nt: TGTGCCACCAGCAGAGGACAGGAGTTGTACAATCAGCCCCAGCATTTT
CDR3aa: CATSRGQELYNQPQHF

v_gene: TRBV7-6
d_gene: .
abundance: few
j_gene: TRBJ1-1
CDR3nt: TGTGCCAGCAGCTTAGGTCAGGGTGCGGCTGAAGCTTTCTTT
CDR3aa: CASSLGQGAAEAFF

v_gene: TRBV11-2
d_gene: .
abundance: few
j_gene: TRBJ1-5
CDR3nt: TGTGCCAGCAGCGGATCTGGGAATCAGCCCCAGCATTTT
CDR3aa: CASSGSGNQPQHF

v_gene: TRBV25-1
d_gene: .
abundance: .
j_gene: TRBJ2-5
CDR3nt: TGTGCCAGCAGTGCATCCTCAGGGGAAGAGACCCAGTACTTC
CDR3aa: CASSASSGEETQYF

v_gene: TRBV29-1
d_gene: .
abundance: .
j_gene: TRBJ2-5
CDR3nt: TGCAGCGTTGGTGGACAGACGGAGACCCAGTACTTC
CDR3aa: CSVGGQTETQYF

v_gene: TRBV7-2
d_gene: TRBD1
abundance: few
j_gene: TRBJ2-7
CDR3nt: TGTGCCAGCAGCGCGGGCCCTGACAGGGATCGTTACGAGCAGTACTTC
CDR3aa: CASSAGPDRDRYEQYF

v_gene: TRBV7-2
d_gene: TRBD2
abundance: .
j_gene: TRBJ2-3
CDR3nt: TGTGCCAGCAGCTTAGTTGGACTAGCGGGGGGGACAGATACGCAGTATTTT
CDR3aa: CASSLVGLAGGTDTQYF

v_gene: TRBV19
d_gene: .
abundance: .
j_gene: TRBJ1-5
CDR3nt: TGTGCCAGTAGAGGGAGAGGAAATCAGCCCCAGCATTTT
CDR3aa: CASRGRGNQPQHF

v_gene: TRBV7-6
d_gene: .
abundance: .
j_gene: TRBJ2-5
CDR3nt: TGTGCCAGCAGCTTCACAACCCAAGAGACCCAGTACTTC
CDR3aa: CASSFTTQETQYF

v_gene: TRBV7-2
d_gene: TRBD2
abundance: many
j_gene: TRBJ2-1
CDR3nt: TGTGCCAGCAGGTCTGGCGGGAGGGGAGGTCGTTCGTACAATGAGCAGTTCTTC
CDR3aa: CASRSGGRGGRSYNEQFF

v_gene: TRBV7-8
d_gene: TRBD1
abundance: .
j_gene: TRBJ2-1
CDR3nt: TGTGCCAGCAGCTTCCTGACAGGGAGCAATGAGCAGTTCTTC
CDR3aa: CASSFLTGSNEQFF

v_gene: TRBV7-2
d_gene: .
abundance: few
j_gene: TRBJ1-2
CDR3nt: TGTGCCAGCAGCCCCTGGGAGGGGCAAGGCTACACCTTC
CDR3aa: CASSPWEGQGYTF

v_gene: TRBV7-8
d_gene: TRBD2
abundance: .
j_gene: TRBJ2-1
CDR3nt: TGTGCCAGCAGCCGTCGACTAGCGGGGGGACACCAGCCCAACAATGAGCAGTTCTTC
CDR3aa: CASSRRLAGGHQPNNEQFF

v_gene: TRBV19
d_gene: .
abundance: many
j_gene: TRBJ1-5
CDR3nt: TGTGCCAGTAGTAGGCAGGGCAATCAGCCCCAGCATTTT
CDR3aa: CASSRQGNQPQHF

v_gene: TRBV5-1
d_gene: .
abundance: .
j_gene: TRBJ2-1
CDR3nt: TGCGCCAGCAGCTCCTCTAGCTTTTACAATGAGCAGTTCTTC
CDR3aa: CASSSSSFYNEQFF

v_gene: TRBV7-6
d_gene: .
abundance: .
j_gene: TRBJ2-5
CDR3nt: TGTGCCAGCAGCTCCCGACACCAAGAGACCCAGTACTTC
CDR3aa: CASSSRHQETQYF

v_gene: TRBV12-3/TRBV12-4
d_gene: TRBD1
abundance: .
j_gene: TRBJ2-2
CDR3nt: TGTGCCAGCAATCCAAACAGGGGGCAGATATCCACCGGGGAGCTGTTTTTT
CDR3aa: CASNPNRGQISTGELFF

v_gene: TRBV10-2
d_gene: .
abundance: .
j_gene: TRBJ2-2
CDR3nt: TGCGCCAGCAGTGCTGAGTTGGCGAACACCGGGGAGCTGTTTTTT
CDR3aa: CASSAELANTGELFF

v_gene: TRBV6-1
d_gene: TRBD1
abundance: .
j_gene: TRBJ1-4
CDR3nt: TGTGCCAGCAGTCCCCGGACAGGGTATTTGGGGAATGAAAAACTGTTTTTT
CDR3aa: CASSPRTGYLGNEKLFF

v_gene: TRBV7-6
d_gene: TRBD1
abundance: few
j_gene: TRBJ2-5
CDR3nt: TGTGCCAGCAGCTTAGGACAGAGGACAGGGGTCGAGACCCAGTACTTC
CDR3aa: CASSLGQRTGVETQYF

v_gene: TRBV27
d_gene: .
abundance: few
j_gene: TRBJ1-5
CDR3nt: TGTGCCAGCAGTTTAGCGCCCGGTGGGGGCAATCAGCCCCAGCATTTT
CDR3aa: CASSLAPGGGNQPQHF

v_gene: TRBV12-3/TRBV12-4
d_gene: TRBD2
abundance: .
j_gene: TRBJ2-5
CDR3nt: TGTGCCAGCAGTCCCGGGAGCGGGAGCTCGGAGACCCAGTACTTC
CDR3aa: CASSPGSGSSETQYF

v_gene: TRBV11-2
d_gene: TRBD1
abundance: .
j_gene: TRBJ2-5
CDR3nt: TGTGCCAGCAGCTCGACAGGGGCCGGTTACCAAGAGACCCAGTACTTC
CDR3aa: CASSSTGAGYQETQYF

v_gene: TRBV20-1
d_gene: .
abundance: .
j_gene: TRBJ2-5
CDR3nt: TGCAGTGCTCGAGACAAATTGACCCAGTACTTC
CDR3aa: CSARDKLTQYF

v_gene: TRBV28
d_gene: TRBD2
abundance: .
j_gene: TRBJ2-1
CDR3nt: TGTGCCAGCAGTCCCATGTTTGGCGGGGGTACCTACAATGAGCAGTTCTTC
CDR3aa: CASSPMFGGGTYNEQFF

v_gene: TRBV6-2/TRBV6-3
d_gene: TRBD1
abundance: .
j_gene: TRBJ2-1
CDR3nt: TGTGCCAGCAGTCCAACGACCAAAGGGGGCCCCAATGAGCAGTTCTTC
CDR3aa: CASSPTTKGGPNEQFF

v_gene: TRBV7-9
d_gene: TRBD1
abundance: .
j_gene: TRBJ1-6
CDR3nt: TGTGCCAGCAGCTTCGAGGGGGCGGGTTCACCCCTCCACTTT
CDR3aa: CASSFEGAGSPLHF

v_gene: TRBV12-3/TRBV12-4
d_gene: .
abundance: .
j_gene: TRBJ1-1
CDR3nt: TGTGCCAGCAGTTTCCAGGGATTTGCTGATCCTGAAGCTTTCTTT
CDR3aa: CASSFQGFADPEAFF

v_gene: TRBV12-3/TRBV12-4
d_gene: TRBD2
abundance: few
j_gene: TRBJ2-2
CDR3nt: TGTGCCAGCAGTTTAAGCGGGGGGCTCACCGGGGAGCTGTTTTTT
CDR3aa: CASSLSGGLTGELFF

v_gene: TRBV7-2
d_gene: .
abundance: many
j_gene: TRBJ1-5
CDR3nt: TGTGCCAGCAGCTCGATAGGCAGGCCCCAGCATTTT
CDR3aa: CASSSIGRPQHF

v_gene: TRBV10-3
d_gene: TRBD2
abundance: .
j_gene: TRBJ2-5
CDR3nt: TGTGCCATCAGTAGAGCGGGAGGGCCCGGGGAGACCCAGTACTTC
CDR3aa: CAISRAGGPGETQYF

v_gene: TRBV12-3/TRBV12-4
d_gene: .
abundance: .
j_gene: TRBJ2-1
CDR3nt: TGTGCCAGCAGTCTCCTAGCGGGCAGGGGGGAGCAGTTCTTC
CDR3aa: CASSLLAGRGEQFF

v_gene: TRBV7-2
d_gene: .
abundance: .
j_gene: TRBJ1-1
CDR3nt: TGTGCCAGCAGCAACGGGGGAACGGATCCCACTGAAGCTTTCTTT
CDR3aa: CASSNGGTDPTEAFF